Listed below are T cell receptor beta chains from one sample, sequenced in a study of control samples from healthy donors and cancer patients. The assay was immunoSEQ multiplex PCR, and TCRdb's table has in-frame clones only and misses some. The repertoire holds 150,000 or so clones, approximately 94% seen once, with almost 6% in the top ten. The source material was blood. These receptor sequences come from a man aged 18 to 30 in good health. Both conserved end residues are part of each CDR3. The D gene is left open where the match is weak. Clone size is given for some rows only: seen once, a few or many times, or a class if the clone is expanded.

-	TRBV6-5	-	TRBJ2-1	CASSYSQGYEQFF	TGTGCCAGCAGTTACTCCCAGGGCTATGAGCAGTTCTTC
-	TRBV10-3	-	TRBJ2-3	CAISESRSADTQYF	TGTGCCATCAGTGAGTCAAGGTCAGCAGATACGCAGTATTTT
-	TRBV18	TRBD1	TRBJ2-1	CASSQDRGNEQFF	TGTGCCAGCTCTCAGGACAGGGGAAATGAGCAGTTCTTC
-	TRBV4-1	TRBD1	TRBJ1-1	CASSQYKQGSHTEAFF	TGCGCCAGCAGCCAGTATAAACAGGGGTCTCACACTGAAGCTTTCTTT
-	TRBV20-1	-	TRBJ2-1	CSASGLYSGAYNEQFF	TGCAGTGCTAGTGGACTCTACAGCGGTGCCTACAATGAGCAGTTCTTC
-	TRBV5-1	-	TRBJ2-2	CASSWAWEKNTGELFF	TGCGCCAGCAGCTGGGCCTGGGAGAAGAACACCGGGGAGCTGTTTTTT
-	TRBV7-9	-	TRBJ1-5	CASRGGEQPQHF	TGTGCCAGCCGGGGAGGGGAACAGCCCCAGCATTTT
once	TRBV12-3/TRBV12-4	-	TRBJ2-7	CASSWAGIYEQYF	TGTGCCAGCAGTTGGGCGGGGATATACGAGCAGTACTTC
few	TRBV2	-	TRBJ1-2	CASSDAWDLHYGYTF	TGTGCCAGCAGTGACGCATGGGACCTTCATTATGGCTACACCTTC
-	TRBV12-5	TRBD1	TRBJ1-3	CASGFGKRQGTTSGNTIYF	TGTGCTAGTGGTTTTGGGAAAAGACAGGGAACGACCTCTGGAAACACCATATATTTT
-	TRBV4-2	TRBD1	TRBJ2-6	CASSRSWTGELFYSSGANVLTF	TGTGCCAGCAGCCGAAGTTGGACAGGGGAGTTATTTTATAGCTCTGGGGCCAACGTCCTGACTTTC
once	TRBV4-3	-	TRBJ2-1	CASSRRDFFSYNEQFF	TGCGCCAGCAGCCGCCGGGACTTTTTCTCCTACAATGAGCAGTTCTTC